These 25 T cell receptor beta chains originate from one sample sequenced in a study of OX40 agonist ivuxolimab in advanced cancers. Clones were sequenced by immunoSEQ multiplex PCR, and TCRdb holds only the in-frame ones, with some missing. Of 65,000 to 95,000 clones detected, around 86% appear once; the ten largest clones hold under 6.5%. The sample was CD4+ or CD8+ T cells sorted from blood, taken in a trial of the OX40 agonist ivuxolimab. These receptors were taken from an adult with an advanced solid tumor such as melanoma, head and neck, liver or kidney cancer.

CDR3 bases: TGTGCCAGCAGTATCTCTGGGGCCAACGTCCTGACTTTC. It encodes CASSISGANVLTF. V and J are TRBV6-4 and TRBJ2-6; D not certain. The ends were cut back, 5 bases at V and 0 bases at J, with 2 bases in the middle. CDR3 size: 13 residues. Germline CDR1 MRHNA, CDR2 SNTAGT.

The chain is built from TRBV7-9 and TRBJ2-3; the match to TRBD2 covers 11 bases. J was trimmed by 1 base and V by 3 bases; bases with no gene match: 6. CDR1 is SEHNR and CDR2 is FQNEAQ in the germline V gene (reference sequence). The CDR3 has 17 residues. The CDR3 nucleotides read TGTGCCAGCAGCTTCAGTCTAGCGGGAGGAGGCACAGATACGCAGTATTTT. Its protein product is CASSFSLAGGGTDTQYF.

This clone came up once. The V gene is TRBV18, the J gene TRBJ2-2, with TRBD1 as a possible D gene (6 bases). V shed 1 base and J shed 4 bases, with 19 bases lying between them. The CDR3 is 18 amino acids. Germline loops: CDR1 KGHSH, CDR2 LQKENI. The chain's CDR3 is CASSPRVRGSGSTGELFF. CDR3 nucleotides: TGTGCCAGCTCACCACGTGTCAGGGGATCGGGTTCCACCGGGGAGCTGTTTTTT.

V and J are TRBV27 and TRBJ1-2; tentatively, D is TRBD1 (5 bases). Trimming removed 10 bases at V and 8 bases at J, with 14 bases between. Germline-derived CDR1 and CDR2 are MNHEY and SMNVEV (reference sequence). The CDR3 has 11 residues. The CDR3 region is CATTSGTGYTF. DNA of the CDR3: TGTGCCACCACCAGCGGGACGGGCTACACCTTC.

V and J are TRBV28 and TRBJ1-5; 8 bases line up with TRBD1. CDR1 MDHEN and CDR2 SYDVKM come from the germline V gene. V lost 6 bases and J lost 2; bases outside the gene matches: 12. This CDR3 has 17 residues. This chain's CDR3 is CASRPQGGQRRNQPQHF. The CDR3 DNA sequence: TGTGCCAGCAGACCACAGGGGGGCCAGCGTCGCAATCAGCCCCAGCATTTT.

This clone came up once. The rearrangement uses TRBV7-9 and TRBJ1-1, with D perhaps matching TRBD1 (6 bases). From germline, CDR1 is SEHNR and CDR2 FQNEAQ (reference sequence). V was shortened by 5 bases and J by 1 base, with 11 bases between the two germline ends. This CDR3 is built from 14 residues. DNA for the CDR3: TGTGCCAGCAGCAGATGGACAGAGAACACTGAAGCTTTCTTT. Its translation: CASSRWTENTEAFF.

This sequence joins TRBV30 and TRBJ2-6, with 8 positions matching TRBD1. The CDR3 loop spans 15 amino acids. V lost 5 bases and J lost 7; bases outside the gene matches: 10. Germline CDR1 GTSNPN, CDR2 SVGIG (reference sequence). The CDR3 sequence is CAWGTPDRVANVLTF. The CDR3 DNA follows: TGTGCCTGGGGGACCCCGGACAGGGTAGCCAACGTCCTGACTTTC.

The chain joins TRBV7-2 to TRBJ1-6, with D perhaps matching TRBD1 (5 bases). CDR1 is SGHTA and CDR2 is FQGNSA in the germline V gene. CDR3 size: 17 residues. The V end was cut by 1 base, the J end by 3 bases, with 13 bases between. The CDR3 DNA sequence: TGTGCCAGCAGCTTAGGGGTGGGGCAGCTCTATAATTCACCCCTCCACTTT. It yields the protein CASSLGVGQLYNSPLHF.

This clone was detected only once. The chain uses TRBV7-6 and TRBJ2-5; a possible D gene is TRBD2 (6 bases). Germline CDR1 SGHVS, CDR2 FNYEAQ. V shed 5 bases and J shed 5 bases, with 21 bases lying between them. The CDR3 has 16 residues. Here the CDR3 reads CASSPPSGRGQETQYF. CDR3 nucleotides: TGTGCCAGCAGCCCTCCCAGCGGGCGAGGCCAGGAGACCCAGTACTTC.

The chain has TRBV9 and TRBJ2-5; D gene ambiguous. Per germline, CDR1 SGDLS and CDR2 YYNGEE. The CDR3 consists of 14 residues. Trimming cost V 4 bases and J 2 bases, with 12 bases left between them. Here the CDR3 DNA reads TGTGCCAGCAGCTCCCGGGCCGGTCAAGAGACCCAGTACTTC. Translation gives CASSSRAGQETQYF.

The CDR3 sequence: CAISEERGTEAFF. The CDR3 DNA reads TGTGCCATCAGTGAAGAGCGGGGCACTGAAGCTTTCTTT. This chain uses TRBV10-3 with TRBJ1-1; D not certain. Germline-derived CDR1 and CDR2 are ENHRY and SYGVKD. With 3 bases removed from V and 4 bases from J, the gap between germline ends came to 9 bases. The CDR3 length is 13 residues.

This chain joins TRBV19 and TRBJ1-1, with D hard to call. The CDR3 runs to 12 residues. The V end lost 6 bases, the J end lost 4 bases, and 9 bases lay between the germline ends. Germline V CDR1 and CDR2: LNHDA, SQIVND (reference sequence). CDR3 protein: CASRLHTTEAFF. The CDR3 DNA sequence: TGTGCCAGTAGACTTCACACCACTGAAGCTTTCTTT.

This clone was seen just once. The genes are TRBV5-5 and TRBJ1-2; TRBD1 might be the D (6 bases). CDR3 length: 14 residues. Trimming took off 3 bases at V and 8 bases at J, with 17 bases between the two ends. Germline CDR1 SGHKS, CDR2 YYEKEE (reference sequence). CDR3 DNA sequence: TGTGCCAGCAGCTCAGGGGTGGATCGATTCGGCTACACCTTC. Translated, it gives CASSSGVDRFGYTF.

The V and J genes are TRBV19 and TRBJ1-5, with D possibly matching TRBD1 (6 bases). V was pared by 1 base and J by 6 bases, with 16 bases between. Germline CDR1 and CDR2: LNHDA and SQIVND (reference sequence). The CDR3 loop spans 16 amino acids. The CDR3 region has the DNA TGTGCCAGTAGTATAGGAGGGGGAGGTGACAGTCAGCCCCAGCATTTT. Translating it yields CASSIGGGGDSQPQHF.

The chain links TRBV5-8 to TRBJ2-7; maybe TRBD1 (6 bases). The CDR3 extends over 13 amino acids. Trimming left V 0 bases short and J 7 bases short, with 11 bases between. In germline, CDR1 is SGHTS, CDR2 YDEGEE. The CDR3 protein is CASSLADRLEQYF. As DNA, the CDR3 is TGTGCCAGCAGCTTGGCCGACAGGTTGGAGCAGTACTTC.

This clone was recorded only once. This CDR3 reads CASRRTDGGNQPQHF. CDR3 in DNA: TGTGCCAGTAGGAGGACAGATGGAGGCAATCAGCCCCAGCATTTT. V and J are TRBV19 and TRBJ1-5; possibly TRBD1 for D (6 bases). This CDR3 has 15 residues. Between the trimmed V and J ends, which lost 6 bases and 2 bases, there was a span of 14 bases. From germline, CDR1 is LNHDA and CDR2 SQIVND (reference sequence).

This chain uses TRBV6-6 with TRBJ2-7; the D gene is possibly TRBD2 (6 bases). The length of the CDR3 is 13 residues. Per the germline V gene, CDR1 is MNHNY and CDR2 is SVGAGI (reference sequence). V was clipped by 6 bases and J by 4 bases, with 13 bases between them. The CDR3 sequence is CASSRDSIYEQYF. CDR3 nucleotides: TGTGCCAGCAGCCGGGACTCAATTTACGAGCAGTACTTC.

The chain links TRBV15 to TRBJ2-7, with a tentative D call TRBD1 (5 bases). Germline-derived CDR1 and CDR2 are LNHNV and YYDKDF (reference sequence). Trimming pared 2 bases from V and 1 base from J, leaving 9 bases between. The CDR3 has 14 amino acids. CDR3 DNA sequence: TGTGCCACCAGCAGAACAGGATCATCCTACGAGCAGTACTTC. Translated, it gives CATSRTGSSYEQYF.

The rearrangement uses TRBV28 and TRBJ1-6; D call uncertain. Germline CDR1 is MDHEN and CDR2 is SYDVKM. V was shortened by 8 bases and J by 10 bases, with 6 bases between the two germline ends. This CDR3 contains 10 residues. The CDR3 loop reads CASGVSPLHF. Written as DNA, the CDR3 is TGTGCCAGCGGGGTATCACCCCTCCACTTT.

The genes are TRBV4-2 and TRBJ2-1; D is unresolved. This CDR3 comprises 12 residues. Trimming removed 1 base from V and 7 bases from J, with 5 bases in between. CDR1 is LGHNA and CDR2 is YNFKEQ in the germline V gene. As DNA, the CDR3 is TGTGCCAGCAGCCAAGTAGGAAATGAGCAGTTCTTC. It specifies CASSQVGNEQFF.

The chain combines TRBV9 with TRBJ1-2; no clear D. Between the trimmed V and J ends, which lost 4 bases and 7 bases, there was a span of 14 bases. Germline V lookup: CDR1 SGDLS, CDR2 YYNGEE. CDR3 length: 13 residues. The CDR3 nucleotides are TGTGCCAGCAGCCGTATGGAGCGGAGTGGCTACACCTTC. Protein product: CASSRMERSGYTF. Drawing the rest from reference TRBV9 and TRBJ1-2, the complete variable domain is DSGVTQTPKHLITATGQRVTLRCSPRSGDLSVYWYQQSLDQGLQFLIQYYNGEERAKGNILERFSAQQFPDLHSELNLSSLELGDSALYFCASSRMERSGYTFGSGTRLTVV.

This clone occurred a few times. The rearrangement joins TRBV27 to TRBJ2-3; the match to TRBD1 covers 9 bases. The CDR3 is made up of 17 amino acids. Germline loops: CDR1 MNHEY, CDR2 SMNVEV (reference sequence). After removal of 4 bases from V and 4 bases from J, the junction contained 12 bases not matched to a gene. CDR3 in amino acids: CASSSPGQGWGADTQYF. The DNA of the CDR3 is TGTGCCAGCAGTTCACCGGGACAGGGTTGGGGAGCAGATACGCAGTATTTT.

The rearrangement joins TRBV19 to TRBJ1-1; 7 nucleotides match TRBD1. Germline V lookup: CDR1 LNHDA, CDR2 SQIVND (reference sequence). V shed 3 bases, J shed 1 base, and the junction held 5 bases outside the gene matches. The length of the CDR3 is 15 residues. CDR3 nucleotide sequence: TGTGCCAGTAGTATCGAGGGGACAGCGAACACTGAAGCTTTCTTT. It encodes CASSIEGTANTEAFF.

This chain connects TRBV6-5 to TRBJ1-6, with unresolved D. The germline V and J ends were trimmed by 5 bases and 7 bases, with 6 bases remaining between them. Germline V gene data show CDR1 as MNHEY and CDR2 as SVGAGI. The CDR3 loop spans 12 amino acids. This CDR3 is CASSPGNSPLHF. CDR3 sequence (DNA): TGTGCCAGCAGTCCGGGGAATTCACCCCTCCACTTT.

The J gene is TRBJ2-7, the V gene TRBV5-1; TRBD2 matches 10 bases. Per germline, CDR1 SGHRS and CDR2 YFSETQ. The CDR3 totals 15 residues. The J segment lost 0 bases and the V segment lost 5 bases, leaving 5 bases of the junction unmatched. The CDR3 sequence is CASRSGLASSYEQYF. The DNA for the CDR3 is TGCGCCAGCAGATCGGGACTAGCGAGCTCCTACGAGCAGTACTTC.